Listed here are 28 T cell receptor beta chains from one sample, sequenced in a study of T cell responses to AZD1222 COVID-19 vaccine. Libraries were prepared by immunoSEQ multiplex PCR; TCRdb keeps only in-frame clonotypes and omits some of them. The data show about 68,000 clones, roughly 86% seen once. Specimen: peripheral blood, collected on day 0 of AZD1222 vaccination. All receptors come from an adult in good health.

V gene TRBV28 combines with J gene TRBJ2-1, with 8 positions matching TRBD2. With 8 bases clipped from V and 9 bases from J, the junction kept 12 bases outside the gene matches. Germline V lookup: CDR1 MDHEN, CDR2 SYDVKM. The CDR3 spans 14 residues. CDR3 in DNA: TGTGCCAGCCGCCTCGGGGGGGAACGTGGTGAGCAGTTCTTC. Translation gives CASRLGGERGEQFF. Full variable domain (missing parts from reference TRBV28 and TRBJ2-1): DVKVTQSSRYLVKRTGEKVFLECVQDMDHENMFWYRQDPGLGLRLIYFSYDVKMKEKGDIPEGYSVSREKKERFSLILESASTNQTSMYLCASRLGGERGEQFFGPGTRLTVL.

The rearrangement uses TRBV5-1 and TRBJ2-5; 14 positions agree with TRBD2. CDR1 and CDR2 from the germline V gene are SGHRS and YFSETQ. This CDR3 contains 16 residues. V shed 4 bases and J 5 bases; nucleotides not matched to a gene: 7. CDR3 region: CASSRGLAGGGETQYF. CDR3 coding DNA: TGCGCCAGCAGCAGAGGACTAGCGGGAGGTGGGGAGACCCAGTACTTC.

The table lists this clone with a count of one. The chain recombines TRBV4-1 with TRBJ2-7; 11 bases map to TRBD2. CDR1 is MGHRA, CDR2 YSYEKL, per germline. CDR3 length: 15 residues. V dropped 1 base and J dropped 6; count of bases not matched to a gene: 5. CDR3 loop: CASSQALAGALEQYF. The CDR3 coding sequence is TGCGCCAGCAGCCAAGCACTAGCGGGAGCTCTCGAGCAGTACTTC.

V gene TRBV28 combines with J gene TRBJ1-2; the match to TRBD1 covers 11 bases. There are 19 residues in the CDR3. Germline values: CDR1 MDHEN, CDR2 SYDVKM. V was clipped by 5 bases and J by 4 bases; unmatched bases: 18. CDR3 amino acids: CASSPYPRGGQGAGYGYTF. The CDR3 DNA is TGTGCCAGCAGTCCATATCCCCGCGGCGGACAGGGGGCTGGCTATGGCTACACCTTC.

The rearrangement links TRBV9 to TRBJ2-3, with D possibly TRBD2 on 6 matching bases. The germline V gene encodes CDR1 SGDLS and CDR2 YYNGEE. The CDR3 spans 16 residues. Trimming stripped 3 bases from V and 4 bases from J, with 18 bases between. The CDR3 protein is CASSALSGPGADTQYF. The CDR3 nucleotides are TGTGCCAGCAGCGCCCTTAGCGGTCCCGGGGCAGATACGCAGTATTTT.

This rearrangement joins TRBV15 to TRBJ2-1, with 11 bases that match TRBD2. The V segment lost 1 base and the J segment 6 bases; nucleotides outside the gene matches: 8. This CDR3 is 17 amino acids long. Per the germline V gene, CDR1 is LNHNV and CDR2 is YYDKDF (reference sequence). CDR3 sequence (DNA): TGTGCCACCAGCAGAGTTGCGTCTAGCGGGAGGATCAATGAGCAGTTCTTC. Protein product: CATSRVASSGRINEQFF.

The CDR3 nucleotides are TGTGCCACCAGCGAAAGTTATGAGCAGTTCTTC. It is translated as CATSESYEQFF. This chain uses TRBV15 with TRBJ2-1; D is uncertain. This CDR3 comprises 11 residues. The germline V gene has CDR1 LNHNV and CDR2 YYDKDF (reference sequence). The germline V and J ends were trimmed by 5 bases and 8 bases, with 7 bases remaining between them. Looking up the rest from reference TRBV15 and TRBJ2-1 gives the full variable domain: DAMVIQNPRYQVTQFGKPVTLSCSQTLNHNVMYWYQQKSSQAPKLLFHYYDKDFNNEADTPDNFQSRRPNTSFCFLDIRSPGLGDTAMYLCATSESYEQFFGPGTRLTVL.

The CDR3 region has the DNA TGTGCCAGCGAAACAGGGGGCAGCACCGGGGAGCTGTTTTTT. It specifies CASETGGSTGELFF. V and J are TRBV6-5 and TRBJ2-2; 9 bases line up with TRBD1. Per germline, CDR1 MNHEY and CDR2 SVGAGI. The CDR3 length is 14 residues. The V gene end was trimmed by 8 bases and the J gene end by 4 bases; junction bases not matched to a gene: 5.

The chain combines TRBV30 with TRBJ2-7; 10 bases match TRBD1. CDR3 length equals 16 residues. Germline V gene sequence: CDR1 GTSNPN, CDR2 SVGIG (reference sequence). Germline trimming cut 5 bases from V and 4 bases from J; bases unmatched to any gene: 14. The CDR3 loop is CAWAHPDRGNGYEQYF. DNA of the CDR3: TGTGCCTGGGCCCACCCGGACAGGGGGAATGGATACGAGCAGTACTTC.

CDR3 sequence: CASSLFRVDLNGYTF. The CDR3 DNA is TGTGCCAGCAGCTTGTTCAGGGTTGATTTGAATGGCTACACCTTC. The chain uses TRBV5-8 and TRBJ1-2, with D perhaps matching TRBD1 (5 bases). CDR3 size: 15 residues. Germline V CDR1 and CDR2: SGHTS, YDEGEE. V lost 1 base and J 6 bases, leaving 16 bases between the germline ends. Full variable domain (rest looked up from reference TRBV5-8 and TRBJ1-2): EAGVTQSPTHLIKTRGQQATLRCSPISGHTSVYWYQQALGLGLQFLLWYDEGEERNRGNFPPRFSGRQFPNYSSELNVNALELEDSALYLCASSLFRVDLNGYTFGSGTRLTVV.

The chain uses TRBV28 and TRBJ1-2; 7 bases match TRBD1. The germline V gene has CDR1 MDHEN and CDR2 SYDVKM. The junction had 13 bases not matched to a gene; V was cut back by 5 bases and J by 1 base. The CDR3 spans 17 residues. In DNA form, the CDR3 reads TGTGCCAGCAGTCCTGGGACAGCATCTGGGGGTAACTATGGCTACACCTTC. This codes for CASSPGTASGGNYGYTF.

J is TRBJ1-2 and V is TRBV5-1; 8 positions agree with TRBD1. CDR3 length: 14 amino acids. With V trimmed by 2 bases and J by 6 bases, 6 bases remained unmatched. Looked up from germline, CDR1 is SGHRS and CDR2 is YFSETQ. CDR3 DNA sequence: TGCGCCAGCAGCTTCGGACAGGGTGGGCATGGCTACACCTTC. Protein: CASSFGQGGHGYTF.

This chain joins TRBV7-2 and TRBJ2-1; D ambiguous. The length of the CDR3 is 18 residues. CDR1 is SGHTA, CDR2 FQGNSA, per germline. Trimming stripped 1 base from V and 0 bases from J, with 16 bases between. The DNA for the CDR3 is TGTGCCAGCAGCTTAGTTCATCCCGACCGATACTCCTACAATGAGCAGTTCTTC. Translated: CASSLVHPDRYSYNEQFF.

In this sample, this clone turned up once. The V call is TRBV27, the J call TRBJ2-1; D unresolved. V shed 0 bases and J shed 10 bases, with 10 bases lying between them. The germline CDR1 and CDR2 sequences are MNHEY and SMNVEV (reference sequence). CDR3 length equals 13 residues. The CDR3 DNA sequence: TGTGCCAGCAGTTTATCCCGGTCGGGCGAGCAGTTCTTC. Its translation is CASSLSRSGEQFF.

The genes are TRBV19 and TRBJ1-5; D is unclear. Deletions cut 6 bases from V and 2 bases from J, with 8 bases between. The CDR3 has 13 amino acids. The germline CDR1 and CDR2 sequences are LNHDA and SQIVND (reference sequence). The DNA of the CDR3 is TGTGCCAGTAGGAGGGAGGGCAATCAGCCCCAGCATTTT. It translates to CASRREGNQPQHF. The whole variable domain, filled in from reference TRBV19 and TRBJ1-5, reads DGGITQSPKYLFRKEGQNVTLSCEQNLNHDAMYWYRQDPGQGLRLIYYSQIVNDFQKGDIAEGYSVSREKKESFPLTVTSAQKNPTAFYLCASRREGNQPQHFGDGTRLSIL.

This clone occurred once. This chain joins TRBV6-1 and TRBJ2-1, with a weak D call TRBD2 (5 bases). The germline V and J ends were trimmed by 2 bases and 0 bases, with 11 bases remaining between them. Germline V gene lookup returns CDR1 MNHNS and CDR2 SASEGT. This CDR3 region has 16 residues. The CDR3 is CASSEWAGSSYNEQFF. CDR3 DNA sequence: TGTGCCAGCAGTGAATGGGCGGGCAGCTCCTACAATGAGCAGTTCTTC.

The chain employs TRBV12-5 and TRBJ1-2; a weak D match, TRBD1 (5 bases). Germline V lookup: CDR1 LGHNT, CDR2 FRNRAP. V lost 5 bases to trimming and J lost 12 bases, with 16 bases between them. The CDR3 loop spans 12 amino acids. The CDR3 reads CASGVSFGANTF. The CDR3 region has the DNA TGTGCTAGTGGTGTCTCATTTGGGGCTAACACCTTC.

The chain uses TRBV4-1 and TRBJ2-3; tentative D call: TRBD1 (5 bases). The V gene lost 1 base and the J gene lost 3 bases, with 23 bases spanning the gap. CDR1 is MGHRA, CDR2 YSYEKL, per germline. This CDR3 is built from 19 residues. This chain's CDR3 is CASSQVGLGVRSPTDTQYF. DNA of the CDR3: TGCGCCAGCAGCCAAGTGGGGCTAGGAGTTAGGAGCCCTACAGATACGCAGTATTTT.

The CDR3 region is CSVGGGYNEQFF. The CDR3 DNA reads TGCAGCGTTGGCGGCGGATACAATGAGCAGTTCTTC. This sequence joins TRBV29-1 and TRBJ2-1; no clear D. The CDR3 is 12 residues long. Germline loops: CDR1 SQVTM, CDR2 ANQGSEA. Trimming cost V 4 bases and J 4 bases, with 8 bases left between them.

V and J are TRBV28 and TRBJ2-7; a weak D match, TRBD1 (6 bases). The CDR3 totals 12 residues. V lost 5 bases and J lost 6, with 11 bases in between. Germline V CDR1 and CDR2: MDHEN, SYDVKM. The CDR3 DNA follows: TGTGCCAGCAGTCAAATCAGGGGCGAGCAGTACTTC. Its translation is CASSQIRGEQYF.

The chain links TRBV7-9 to TRBJ2-3; unclear D gene. The length of the CDR3 is 14 residues. The ends were cut back, 1 base at V and 1 base at J, with 6 bases in the middle. Per the germline V gene, CDR1 is SEHNR and CDR2 is FQNEAQ (reference sequence). The CDR3 DNA follows: TGTGCCAGCAGCTTAGGGTCAGGCACAGATACGCAGTATTTT. Protein sequence: CASSLGSGTDTQYF. Complete variable domain (other parts from reference TRBV7-9 and TRBJ2-3): DTGVSQNPRHKITKRGQNVTFRCDPISEHNRLYWYRQTLGQGPEFLTYFQNEAQLEKSRLLSDRFSAERPKGSFSTLEIQRTEQGDSAMYLCASSLGSGTDTQYFGPGTRLTVL.

The chain combines TRBV27 with TRBJ1-5; no reliable D call. V was pared by 5 bases and J by 7 bases, with 15 bases between. CDR3 length: 14 residues. The germline V gene has CDR1 MNHEY and CDR2 SMNVEV (reference sequence). CDR3 in DNA: TGTGCCAGCAGTCCGACGACGGGTCGGCAGCCCCAGCATTTT. Translation: CASSPTTGRQPQHF.

The CDR3 region is CSVHPGTIQSQYF. CDR3 DNA: TGCAGCGTTCACCCCGGGACTATTCAATCGCAGTATTTT. The rearrangement joins TRBV29-1 to TRBJ2-3, with 7 bases that match TRBD2. Trimming cost V 5 bases and J 10 bases; bases outside gene matches: 12. The germline V gene encodes CDR1 SQVTM and CDR2 ANQGSEA. The CDR3 has 13 amino acids.

This clone has a handful of counts. The gene calls are TRBV6-4 and TRBJ2-3; tentative D call: TRBD1 (6 bases). Deletions cut 4 bases from V and 6 bases from J, with 11 bases between. The CDR3 loop spans 13 amino acids. The germline gives CDR1 MRHNA, CDR2 SNTAGT. Here the CDR3 reads CASSASGQDTQYF. CDR3 DNA: TGTGCCAGCAGTGCCTCCGGACAGGATACGCAGTATTTT.

The rearrangement links TRBV19 to TRBJ2-5, with 15 bases identical to TRBD2. The J segment lost 5 bases and the V segment lost 5 bases, leaving 6 bases of the junction unmatched. Looked up from germline, CDR1 is LNHDA and CDR2 is SQIVND (reference sequence). The CDR3 runs 16 residues. CDR3 amino acids: CASSPGLAGGWETQYF. CDR3 DNA sequence: TGTGCCAGTAGTCCGGGACTAGCGGGAGGTTGGGAGACCCAGTACTTC.

The J gene is TRBJ1-2, the V gene TRBV11-2; D unclear. CDR3 length: 11 amino acids. Deletions cut 0 bases from V and 8 bases from J, with 4 bases between. Germline CDR1 is SGHAT and CDR2 is FQNNGV. The CDR3 region has the DNA TGTGCCAGCAGCTTAGATTTGGGCTACACCTTC. The encoded protein is CASSLDLGYTF.

The rearrangement links TRBV11-3 to TRBJ1-1; D remains unclear. Germline V gene sequence: CDR1 SGHNT, CDR2 YENEEA. The CDR3 length is 15 residues. Trimming cost V 1 base and J 3 bases, with 12 bases left between them. The CDR3 loop is CASSLGGGGYTEAFF. Written as DNA, the CDR3 is TGTGCCAGCAGCTTAGGCGGAGGCGGGTACACTGAAGCTTTCTTT.

The rearrangement uses TRBV25-1 and TRBJ1-1; D gene unclear. Trimming took off 1 base at V and 4 bases at J, with 10 bases between the two ends. CDR3 length: 14 amino acids. Germline values: CDR1 MGHDK, CDR2 SYGVNS. The CDR3 is CASSEFAGSTEAFF. The CDR3 region has the DNA TGTGCCAGCAGTGAATTTGCGGGCTCCACTGAAGCTTTCTTT.